The TCR beta chain under discussion was sequenced for a study of control samples from healthy donors and cancer patients. The length of the CDR3 is 16 residues. V was cut by 0 bases and J by 5 bases, with 16 bases left in between. Germline assignment: CDR1 SGDLS and CDR2 YYNGEE. Libraries were prepared by immunoSEQ multiplex PCR; TCRdb keeps only in-frame clonotypes and omits some of them. This table holds approximately 90,000 clones, about 88% found once. The V and J genes are TRBV9 and TRBJ2-3, with D possibly being TRBD2 (7 bases). This receptor was obtained from a woman aged 70-85 years in good health. Sequencing was carried out using blood. The CDR3 sequence is CASSVAGGGSIDTQYF. DNA for the CDR3: TGTGCCAGCAGCGTAGCCGGGGGCGGGAGTATAGATACGCAGTATTTT.